This TCR beta chain was found in a study of control samples from healthy donors and cancer patients. Trimming removed 4 bases from V and 6 bases from J, with 10 bases in between. Germline-derived CDR1 and CDR2 are MGHRA and YSYEKL. The CDR3 is made up of 14 amino acids. Produced via immunoSEQ multiplex PCR; TCRdb's table is partial and in-frame only. The sample holds some 71,000 clones, nearly 90% seen once. The receptor's source is a man in his 60s with lung cancer. The J gene is TRBJ1-6, the V gene TRBV4-1; no firm D call. Sequenced sample: PBMCs. DNA of the CDR3: TGCGCCAGCAGCCCGTGGACCTTTAATTCACCCCTCCACTTT. It codes for CASSPWTFNSPLHF.